These T cell receptor beta chains were read from a single sample in a study of a mutant IDH1 vaccine in newly diagnosed glioma. The protocol was immunoSEQ multiplex PCR, while the TCRdb copy is restricted to in-frame clones and leaves out a portion. This sample has roughly 40,000 clones, with approximately 90% found just once. The antigens these receptors bind are not known. Sequenced material: PBMCs, taken from a glioma patient whose treatment included an IDH1 peptide vaccine. The receptor set was obtained from a man aged 45 to 65 with glioma. Each CDR3 is given with its conserved first and last residue. The order of the fields is D gene, V gene, clone size, J gene, CDR3 protein, CDR3 DNA. A D gene is named only where the DNA matches it firmly. Expanded clones get a size class; other rows say once, few or many, or leave the size out.

TRBD1,TRBV5-1,NA,TRBJ1-2,CASSGDRGYGYTF,TGCGCCAGCAGCGGGGACAGGGGCTATGGCTACACCTTC
TRBD1,TRBV28,once,TRBJ1-3,CASRGGQISGNTIYF,TGTGCCAGCAGAGGGGGACAGATCTCTGGAAACACCATATATTTT
NA,TRBV7-9,NA,TRBJ2-7,CASSPGQISSYEQYF,TGTGCCAGCAGCCCGGGACAAATCAGCTCCTACGAGCAGTACTTC
TRBD1,TRBV19,NA,TRBJ2-2,CASSPGTGPGELFF,TGTGCCAGTAGCCCCGGGACAGGTCCCGGGGAGCTGTTTTTT
TRBD1,TRBV5-1,NA,TRBJ1-2,CASSTTGGDGYTF,TGCGCCAGCAGCACTACAGGGGGCGATGGCTACACCTTC
TRBD1,TRBV5-4,NA,TRBJ1-1,CASSPTTGRGREAFF,TGTGCCAGCAGCCCGACGACAGGCAGGGGGCGTGAAGCTTTCTTT
NA,TRBV7-2,NA,TRBJ1-4,CASSLRGNEKLFF,TGTGCCAGCAGCTTACGAGGAAATGAAAAACTGTTTTTT
NA,TRBV2,NA,TRBJ1-4,CASSGTATLNEKLFF,TGTGCCAGCAGTGGGACAGCCACTCTAAATGAAAAACTGTTTTTT
TRBD1,TRBV20-1,NA,TRBJ2-1,CSARADRAVLF,TGCAGTGCTAGAGCCGACAGGGCTGTCCTCTTC
NA,TRBV7-9,NA,TRBJ2-2,CASKRRTGELFF,TGTGCCAGCAAAAGGCGCACCGGGGAGCTGTTTTTT
NA,TRBV25-1,NA,TRBJ2-1,CASKQTGLINNEQFF,TGTGCCAGCAAACAAACAGGGCTGATAAACAATGAGCAGTTCTTC
NA,TRBV7-6,NA,TRBJ2-1,CASTLLYNEQFF,TGTGCCAGCACCCTCCTCTACAATGAGCAGTTCTTC
NA,TRBV6-5,NA,TRBJ1-5,CASSYAGGGQPQHF,TGTGCCAGCAGTTACGCGGGCGGGGGTCAGCCCCAGCATTTT
NA,TRBV29-1,few,TRBJ1-2,CSVEIRGYGYTF,TGCAGCGTTGAGATTAGGGGCTATGGCTACACCTTC
NA,TRBV30,NA,TRBJ1-5,CAWSDESGNQPQHF,TGTGCCTGGAGCGACGAGTCCGGCAATCAGCCCCAGCATTTT
NA,TRBV15,NA,TRBJ1-3,CATSRALQGISGNTIYF,TGTGCCACCAGCAGAGCGCTACAGGGTATCTCTGGAAACACCATATATTTT
NA,TRBV18,once,TRBJ1-5,CASSKTGYNQPQHF,TGTGCCAGCTCGAAGACAGGTTATAATCAGCCCCAGCATTTT
TRBD1,TRBV19,NA,TRBJ1-2,CASSPGQGDYGYTF,TGTGCCAGTAGTCCGGGACAGGGGGACTATGGCTACACCTTC